The clone carrying this TCR beta chain was observed many times. Its antigen is unidentified. The data were obtained in a study of Graves' ophthalmopathy and Graves' hyperthyroidism. Amplified material comprised TCR beta CDR3 regions derived from RNA transcripts. Following a first-round RT-PCR that used HTBI primers, a second-round multiplex PCR was carried out. TCRdb recomputed calls from the multiplex PCR reads with MiXCR, one row per CDR3 protein. The repertoire holds 350,000 to 450,000 distinct CDR3 sequences, around 19% seen once, with about 1.6% in the top ten. Study outcomes and limitations: Detection in blood was also observed for most expanded thyroid clonotypes above 0.001 frequency. From stable hyperthyroidism, ophthalmopathy was separated by a 13-signature model with roughly 89% sensitivity and roughly 84% specificity.

The ends were cut back, 3 bases at V and 3 bases at J, with 9 bases in the middle. Germline V lookup: CDR1 MNHEY, CDR2 SVGAGI. This CDR3 is 13 amino acids long. Clinical symptoms, serum thyroxine, TRAb, thyroid ultrasound and orbital computed tomography were relied on for diagnosis. It was from more than 9 ml of fresh peripheral blood that the PBMCs came. Input material: peripheral blood. The TCR sequence derives from a woman aged 18 to 35 with Graves' ophthalmopathy. The V gene is TRBV6-5, the J gene TRBJ2-7; D possibly corresponds to TRBD1 (5 bases). The CDR3 region has the DNA TGTGCCAGCAGTTATGACAGTAGCTACGAGCAGTACTTC. Protein: CASSYDSSYEQYF.